This T cell receptor (beta chain) was observed in a study of technical replicates of blood from several donors (dated by TCRdb to 2016 to 2017). Libraries were made using the immunoSEQ multiplex PCR assay. TCRdb mirrors the immuneACCESS table, restricted to in-frame sequences. Some clones are absent from its copies; in checked studies, under half trace to an unresolved V gene, and the reason for the others is unknown. Across this sample there are about 76,000 clones, with roughly 94% seen only once. Around 0.37% of the sample goes to the ten largest clones. Points on this clone: Its antigen target is currently unknown. Base-call qualities are not available, and no considerably larger clone is one nucleotide away.

Trimming costs V 8 bases and J 1 base, and their ends lie 17 bases apart. CDR1 and CDR2 were assigned from the germline V gene (reference sequence) as LNHDA and SQIVND. Including cysteine and phenylalanine, the CDR3 has 15 amino acids. The entry retains the CDR3 DNA only, 45 bases that are in frame from base 1. Recombination linked TRBV19 to TRBJ1-1; the D segment cannot be called with confidence. The sequence derives from a human donor in good health. The sequenced material came from T cells isolated from PBMCs. The base sequence is TGTGCCAGTTCCAGCTCCAGGATTAAGAACACTGAAGCTTTCTTT. It codes for CASSSSRIKNTEAFF.